The clone carrying this TCR beta chain was detected a few times. For the second PCR, which ran for about 6 to 11 cycles, a sample-barcoded 5' primer and a J-beta primer mix were used. TCRdb called the 5' RACE reads again in MiXCR, with one record for every CDR3 protein. This sample carries about 680,000 distinct CDR3 sequences, approximately 50% of them seen once, and the ten largest clones take 30% to 35%. The data are from a study of blood T cells in healthy people across ages. This sequence was found in a woman aged 55-70 years in good health. Source material: blood.

CDR3 DNA sequence: TGTGCCAGCAGCTTGGGACTAGCGGGAGCCCGCTCCTACAATGAGCAGTTCTTC. Amino acid sequence: CASSLGLAGARSYNEQFF. The chain couples TRBV5-6 to TRBJ2-1, with 12 bases lining up with TRBD2. Germline V CDR1 and CDR2: SGHDT, YYEEEE. After removal of 0 bases from V and 0 bases from J, the junction contained 4 bases not matched to a gene. The CDR3 has 18 residues.